Below, 22 T cell receptor beta chains from the same sample are listed, as sequenced in a study of blood T cell repertoires in COVID-19. Data came from immunoSEQ multiplex PCR; TCRdb stores just in-frame clones and leaves some out. The sample holds more than 150,000 clones, 75% to 90% seen once. Material for sequencing was PBMCs or T cells enriched from blood (not recorded which). These receptors were collected from a woman aged 25 to 45 who had recovered from COVID-19.

The V call is TRBV7-9, the J call TRBJ2-7; the match to TRBD1 covers 8 bases. Trimming cost V 5 bases and J 6 bases; bases outside gene matches: 6. Germline loops: CDR1 SEHNR, CDR2 FQNEAQ (reference sequence). The CDR3 is 13 amino acids. The CDR3 sequence: CASSQTGAGEQYF. CDR3 in DNA: TGTGCCAGCAGCCAGACAGGGGCTGGCGAGCAGTACTTC.

The table lists this clone with a few counts. The rearrangement uses TRBV9 and TRBJ1-2, with D unclear. The CDR3 consists of 15 residues. The germline V gene encodes CDR1 SGDLS and CDR2 YYNGEE. Trimming shortened V by 0 bases and J by 7 bases, and 16 bases separated the two germline ends. DNA of the CDR3: TGTGCCAGCAGCGTAGATGGAGCCACTCCGTCTGGCTACACCTTC. It specifies CASSVDGATPSGYTF.

The table lists this clone with a count of one. The rearrangement uses TRBV6-2 or TRBV6-3 and TRBJ2-1; 7 bases are a match to TRBD1. The CDR3 covers 14 residues. Germline-derived CDR1 and CDR2 are MNHEY and SVGEGT. After removal of 2 bases from V and 9 bases from J, the junction contained 7 bases not matched to a gene. The CDR3 loop is CASSYLQGGGEQFF. The CDR3 DNA reads as TGTGCCAGCAGTTACCTCCAAGGGGGCGGTGAGCAGTTCTTC.

This chain joins TRBV9 and TRBJ2-1, with TRBD2 matching over 11 bases. Per germline, CDR1 SGDLS and CDR2 YYNGEE. J was trimmed by 2 bases and V by 6 bases; bases with no gene match: 4. CDR3 length equals 15 residues. CDR3 sequence (DNA): TGTGCCAGCAATCTAGCGGGAGGACCCTACAATGAGCAGTTCTTC. It specifies CASNLAGGPYNEQFF.

The chain joins TRBV5-8 to TRBJ2-3, with D possibly being TRBD1 (6 bases). The germline V and J ends were trimmed by 3 bases and 9 bases, with 11 bases remaining between them. CDR1 is SGHTS, CDR2 YDEGEE, per germline. The CDR3 sequence is 12 residues long. The CDR3 reads CASSSGGGTQYF. CDR3 in DNA: TGTGCCAGCAGCTCGGGTGGGGGCACGCAGTATTTT.

The chain employs TRBV5-5 and TRBJ2-2; 9 positions match TRBD2. CDR3 length equals 16 residues. V gave up 3 bases and J gave up 4 bases; unmatched junction bases: 7. Germline V gives CDR1 SGHKS, CDR2 YYEKEE (reference sequence). The CDR3, as DNA: TGTGCCAGCAGCTCGCTAGGCGGGAGGGCCACCGGGGAGCTGTTTTTT. Its translation is CASSSLGGRATGELFF.

V gene TRBV6-5 combines with J gene TRBJ2-5, with no clear D. There are 15 residues in the CDR3. Germline assignment: CDR1 MNHEY and CDR2 SVGAGI. V shed 6 bases and J shed 0 bases, with 14 bases lying between them. The CDR3 loop is CASSLLRHNQETQYF. Here the CDR3 DNA reads TGTGCCAGCAGCCTACTCAGACACAACCAAGAGACCCAGTACTTC.

The rearrangement uses TRBV28 and TRBJ1-2, with 8 nucleotides matching TRBD1. Looked up from germline, CDR1 is MDHEN and CDR2 is SYDVKM. The junction had 2 bases not matched to a gene; V was cut back by 7 bases and J by 4 bases. This CDR3 is built from 12 residues. The CDR3 is CASKTGGYGYTF. The CDR3 DNA follows: TGTGCCAGCAAAACAGGGGGCTATGGCTACACCTTC.

The chain employs TRBV14 and TRBJ2-7; 8 positions agree with TRBD1. The CDR3 runs 15 residues. V lost 2 bases to trimming and J lost 4 bases; unmatched junction nucleotides: 7. In germline, CDR1 is SGHDN, CDR2 FVKESK. The CDR3 DNA reads TGTGCCAGCAGCCAACCCGGGACAGGCCCATACGAGCAGTACTTC. Its translation is CASSQPGTGPYEQYF.

The chain combines TRBV5-6 with TRBJ1-4; possibly TRBD1 for D (6 bases). The CDR3 spans 15 residues. Looked up from germline, CDR1 is SGHDT and CDR2 is YYEEEE. V was trimmed by 0 bases and J by 4 bases, leaving 10 bases between them. The CDR3 coding sequence is TGTGCCAGCAGCTTGGGATCAGGGGATAATGAAAAACTGTTTTTT. Translating gives CASSLGSGDNEKLFF.

This clone came up once. The rearrangement uses TRBV4-3 and TRBJ2-7; 8 positions match TRBD1. The CDR3 is 15 residues long. V lost 2 bases, J lost 4 bases, and 7 bases stayed unmatched. Per germline, CDR1 LGHNA and CDR2 YSLEER. CDR3 protein: CASSQTGQGPYEQYF. The DNA of the CDR3 is TGCGCCAGCAGCCAAACTGGACAGGGTCCGTACGAGCAGTACTTC.

The rearrangement links TRBV11-3 to TRBJ1-6; 8 bases align to TRBD1. The junction had 5 bases not matched to a gene; V was cut back by 5 bases and J by 8 bases. The germline CDR1 and CDR2 sequences are SGHNT and YENEEA. This CDR3 is built from 14 residues. CDR3 residues: CASSKGQEYSPLHF. The DNA for the CDR3 is TGTGCCAGCAGCAAGGGACAGGAGTATTCACCCCTCCACTTT.

This chain uses TRBV30 with TRBJ1-2, with unresolved D. CDR1 and CDR2 (germline): GTSNPN, SVGIG (reference sequence). CDR3 length: 13 residues. Trimming left V 0 bases short and J 8 bases short, with 13 bases between. The CDR3 protein is CAWSVSFGSGYTF. The DNA of the CDR3 is TGTGCCTGGAGTGTCTCTTTCGGGAGCGGCTACACCTTC.

The J gene is TRBJ1-4, the V gene TRBV6-5, with D unclear. Germline V gene sequence: CDR1 MNHEY, CDR2 SVGAGI. The CDR3 sequence is 13 residues long. With 8 bases removed from V and 5 bases from J, the gap between germline ends came to 12 bases. The CDR3 sequence: CASSREENEKLFF. As DNA, the CDR3 is TGTGCCAGCTCACGCGAGGAGAATGAAAAACTGTTTTTT.

V usage is TRBV12-3 or TRBV12-4 and J usage is TRBJ2-7; D is undetermined. V shed 8 bases and J shed 2 bases, with 4 bases lying between them. The CDR3 sequence is 10 residues long. The CDR3 nucleotides read TGTGCCAGCGGCACCTACGAGCAGTACTTC. Translation: CASGTYEQYF.

V is TRBV10-3 and J is TRBJ2-1, with 14 bases identical to TRBD2. Germline CDR1 and CDR2: ENHRY and SYGVKD. V gave up 0 bases and J gave up 9 bases; unmatched junction bases: 4. The CDR3 length is 16 residues. DNA for the CDR3: TGTGCCATCAGTGAGTCGGGGACTAGCGGGGGTTTTGAGCAGTTCTTC. It translates to CAISESGTSGGFEQFF.

The chain links TRBV24-1 to TRBJ1-2; weak D call: TRBD1 (6 bases). Germline CDR1 KGHDR, CDR2 SFDVKD. Trimming cost V 5 bases and J 1 base, with 13 bases left between them. CDR3 length equals 15 residues. The CDR3 sequence: CATSAGARLNYGYTF. The CDR3 DNA is TGTGCCACCAGTGCAGGGGCCAGACTTAACTATGGCTACACCTTC.

The gene calls are TRBV7-2 and TRBJ1-1; unclear D gene. This CDR3 comprises 12 residues. Germline lookup yields CDR1 SGHTA and CDR2 FQGNSA. The germline V and J ends were trimmed by 5 bases and 5 bases, with 9 bases remaining between them. The CDR3 DNA reads as TGTGCCAGCAGCCTAAAACGGACTGAAGCTTTCTTT. It yields the protein CASSLKRTEAFF. The complete variable domain, with remaining parts taken from reference TRBV7-2 and TRBJ1-1, reads GAGVSQSPSNKVTEKGKDVELRCDPISGHTALYWYRQSLGQGLEFLIYFQGNSAPDKSGLPSDRFSAERTGGSVSTLTIQRTQQEDSAVYLCASSLKRTEAFFGQGTRLTVV.

This rearrangement joins TRBV11-2 to TRBJ2-5; perhaps TRBD1 as D (5 bases). The CDR3 has 18 residues. Trimming shortened V by 7 bases and J by 2 bases, and 26 bases separated the two germline ends. Germline assignment: CDR1 SGHAT and CDR2 FQNNGV. DNA of the CDR3: TGTGCCAGCACCTACCCCTACGGACACGCGAAAGGGCAAGAGACCCAGTACTTC. This encodes CASTYPYGHAKGQETQYF.

The J gene is TRBJ1-2, the V gene TRBV5-1, with a weak D call TRBD1 (5 bases). Germline V gives CDR1 SGHRS, CDR2 YFSETQ. This CDR3 has 13 residues. Trimming left V 4 bases short and J 11 bases short, with 18 bases between. CDR3 sequence: CASSPDRTMVYTF. Written as DNA, the CDR3 is TGCGCCAGCAGCCCCGACAGAACAATGGTATACACCTTC.

This clone was found a few times. The rearrangement uses TRBV5-5 and TRBJ1-2; tentatively, D is TRBD1 (5 bases). The V gene's germline CDR1 is SGHKS and CDR2 YYEKEE (reference sequence). The V gene lost 4 bases and the J gene lost 4 bases, with 17 bases spanning the gap. CDR3 length: 15 amino acids. CDR3 amino acids: CASSPGLTGIYGYTF. In DNA form, the CDR3 reads TGTGCCAGCAGCCCGGGACTGACTGGGATCTATGGCTACACCTTC.

This chain uses TRBV5-6 with TRBJ1-5; possible D gene TRBD1, 5 bases. Trimming took off 3 bases at V and 6 bases at J, with 16 bases between the two ends. Per germline, CDR1 SGHDT and CDR2 YYEEEE. CDR3 length: 15 residues. The CDR3 bases are TGTGCCAGCAGCTCATGGGGCAGGGTTCCTCAGCCCCAGCATTTT. Residues: CASSSWGRVPQPQHF.